This T cell receptor (beta chain) was sequenced during a study of cytomegalovirus exposure and HLA in healthy donors. General observations from the study: Many donors shared some public TCRs, even though most TCR sequences were rare. Earlier results showed most TCR beta V segments being productive about 90% or about 30% of the time.

Trimming removed 3 bases from V and 2 bases from J; junction bases left unmatched: 4. This CDR3 region has 14 residues. Germline assignment: CDR1 SGHRS and CDR2 YFSETQ. While unrecorded immune exposures were likely, the donors were nominally healthy when sampled. The PCR contained 60 Vbeta and 13 Jbeta primers. TCRdb's copy holds only in-frame clones and misses some; the assay was immunoSEQ multiplex PCR. The data contain about 150,000 clones, 65% to 85% of them seen just once; the ten biggest clones take up approximately 1.2%. For this clone: The target antigen is unknown.

This chain uses TRBV5-1 with TRBJ1-1; 7 nucleotides line up with TRBD1. The source is a boy between 2 and 10 years old in good health and CMV-seronegative. The sequenced sample consisted of PBMCs. For the CDR3, the DNA is TGCGCCAGCAGCTCTGGGACAGCCAACACTGAAGCTTTCTTT. It codes for CASSSGTANTEAFF. Together with reference TRBV5-1 and TRBJ1-1, the CDR3 gives the full variable domain: KAGVTQTPRYLIKTRGQQVTLSCSPISGHRSVSWYQQTPGQGLQFLFEYFSETQRNKGNFPGRFSGRQFSNSRSEMNVSTLELGDSALYLCASSSGTANTEAFFGQGTRLTVV.